The 9 T cell receptor beta chains below all came from one sample that was sequenced in a study of siplizumab effects on memory and regulatory T cells. TCRdb's table, derived via immunoSEQ multiplex PCR, lists solely in-frame clones and lacks some. The sample includes around 100,000 clones, 94% of them seen just once. Source material: non-Treg CD4+ T cells sorted from blood. The receptor source for this set is a human donor in good health.

The V call is TRBV29-1, the J call TRBJ2-7, with a weak D call TRBD2 (5 bases). V was clipped by 5 bases and J by 0 bases, with 20 bases between them. Germline CDR1 reads SQVTM; CDR2 reads ANQGSEA. The CDR3 sequence is 16 residues long. CDR3 sequence (DNA): TGCAGCGTTTTAGGGCCTGCGCTGGGGAGCTCCTACGAGCAGTACTTC. Translating gives CSVLGPALGSSYEQYF.

V and J are TRBV19 and TRBJ1-3, with D possibly TRBD1 on 6 matching bases. Trimming pared 3 bases from V and 10 bases from J, leaving 19 bases between. Per germline, CDR1 LNHDA and CDR2 SQIVND (reference sequence). The length of the CDR3 is 15 residues. As DNA, the CDR3 is TGTGCCAGTAGTATCGTCGGGACACCCCGGGAAACCATATATTTT. Translating gives CASSIVGTPRETIYF.

The chain links TRBV30 to TRBJ1-5; D perhaps matches TRBD1 (5 bases). Trimming cost V 0 bases and J 7 bases, with 13 bases left between them. The CDR3 totals 14 residues. Germline V CDR1 and CDR2: GTSNPN, SVGIG (reference sequence). Written as DNA, the CDR3 is TGTGCCTGGAGTGTTGGGGACCCAAGCCAGCCCCAGCATTTT. As protein: CAWSVGDPSQPQHF.

CDR3 in amino acids: CASSPGTSGRYEQYF. CDR3 DNA sequence: TGTGCCAGCAGCCCCGGGACTAGCGGGAGGTACGAGCAGTACTTC. This chain links TRBV7-9 with TRBJ2-7, with TRBD2 matching over 15 bases. V lost 5 bases, J lost 4 bases, and 3 bases stayed unmatched. This CDR3 is built from 15 residues. Germline values: CDR1 SEHNR, CDR2 FQNEAQ (reference sequence).

The chain employs TRBV27 and TRBJ2-1, with 14 bases matching TRBD2. The CDR3 has 18 amino acids. With V trimmed by 3 bases and J by 5 bases, 9 bases remained unmatched. CDR1 and CDR2 from the germline V gene are MNHEY and SMNVEV (reference sequence). The CDR3 DNA reads TGTGCCAGCAGTTTCTCGGGACTAGCGGGAGTTGGGGACAATGAGCAGTTCTTC. This sequence encodes CASSFSGLAGVGDNEQFF.

The chain carries TRBV9 and TRBJ2-3; 7 nucleotides match TRBD1. The trim removed 0 bases at V and 3 bases at J, leaving 7 bases unmatched. Germline CDR1 reads SGDLS; CDR2 reads YYNGEE. The CDR3 has 16 residues. CDR3 bases: TGTGCCAGCAGCGTAGCGGCAGGGGGACGGACAGATACGCAGTATTTT. Translating it yields CASSVAAGGRTDTQYF. Variable domain in full (rest from reference TRBV9 and TRBJ2-3): DSGVTQTPKHLITATGQRVTLRCSPRSGDLSVYWYQQSLDQGLQFLIQYYNGEERAKGNILERFSAQQFPDLHSELNLSSLELGDSALYFCASSVAAGGRTDTQYFGPGTRLTVL.

The chain recombines TRBV6-5 with TRBJ1-2, with 7 nucleotides matching TRBD1. The CDR3 covers 14 residues. Germline V gene lookup returns CDR1 MNHEY and CDR2 SVGAGI. V trimming: 5 bases; J trimming: 0 bases; junction bases outside the gene matches: 3. The CDR3 region is CASSVGTANYGYTF. In DNA, the CDR3 is TGTGCCAGCAGTGTTGGGACAGCTAACTATGGCTACACCTTC.

The CDR3 here is CASSPGGAKNIQYF. The CDR3 region has the DNA TGTGCCAGTAGTCCAGGGGGGGCCAAAAACATTCAGTACTTC. The gene calls are TRBV19 and TRBJ2-4; possible D gene TRBD1, 7 bases. Trimming cost V 5 bases and J 1 base, with 9 bases left between them. The V gene's germline CDR1 is LNHDA and CDR2 SQIVND (reference sequence). This CDR3 has 14 residues.

V gene TRBV19 combines with J gene TRBJ2-3, with 8 nucleotides matching TRBD1. Germline V gene lookup returns CDR1 LNHDA and CDR2 SQIVND (reference sequence). V lost 3 bases to trimming and J lost 3 bases; unmatched junction nucleotides: 5. The CDR3 is 15 residues long. The CDR3 spells CASSIQGALTDTQYF. The DNA for the CDR3 is TGTGCCAGTAGTATTCAGGGGGCGCTAACAGATACGCAGTATTTT.